The source of this TCR beta chain is a study of T-cell reconstitution after alpha-beta-depleted transplantation in children. General observations from the study: Surviving thymic progenitors and recipient T cells were the source of high TCRbeta diversity at day 60 in some patients. Newly generated T cells supplied most T-cell counts and diversity one year post-transplant.

Using unique molecular identifiers, the investigators prepared the TCRbeta library. TCRdb fed the PCR reads into MiXCR, producing one record per CDR3 protein. The sample consists of 440,000 or so distinct CDR3 sequences, 43% of them appearing once. CDR3 size: 14 residues. The V gene's germline CDR1 is MNHEY and CDR2 SMNVEV (reference sequence). V dropped 6 bases and J dropped 4; count of bases not matched to a gene: 6. This clonotype was recorded a few times. Its antigen remains unidentified. The sequence was collected from a girl aged 2 to 10 with aplastic anemia, due to receive a stem cell transplant. The V and J genes are TRBV27 and TRBJ1-5; 7 bases agree with TRBD1. The source material was PBMCs, sampled before TCRalphabeta/CD19-depleted stem cell transplant. The CDR3 DNA reads as TGTGCCAGCAGCGACGAGGGGGCGAATCAGCCCCAGCATTTT. Protein: CASSDEGANQPQHF.